The 24 T cell receptor beta chains given below trace back to one sample, sequenced in a study of breast tumors, draining lymph nodes, adjacent tissues. Each CDR3 protein gets one entry after TCRdb re-called the multiplex PCR reads with MiXCR. The profile covers about 180,000 distinct CDR3 sequences, with approximately 33% appearing a single time and 3.8% taken by the ten largest. The lymph nodes were axillary draining lymph nodes from breast cancer patients. Sample: axillary lymph node tissue. Receptors were obtained from a female donor with breast cancer. Some clones in this sample may be carry-over from other donors' samples.

At least ten counts were recorded for this clonotype. This chain joins TRBV30 and TRBJ2-3, with TRBD2 matching over 7 bases. The V and J ends lost 5 bases and 0 bases, in that order; junction bases with no gene match: 8. The CDR3 runs to 15 residues. The V gene's germline CDR1 is GTSNPN and CDR2 SVGIG (reference sequence). CDR3 coding DNA: TGTGCCTGGGGGAGGGCCCTCACTAGCACAGATACGCAGTATTTT. Protein sequence: CAWGRALTSTDTQYF. Drawing the rest from reference TRBV30 and TRBJ2-3, the complete variable domain is SQTIHQWPATLVQPVGSPLSLECTVEGTSNPNLYWYRQAAGRGLQLLFYSVGIGQISSEVPQNLSASRPQDRQFILSSKKLLLSDSGFYLCAWGRALTSTDTQYFGPGTRLTVL.

This clonotype came up many times. The CDR3 here is CASRTFTGGQADQPQHF. The CDR3 DNA is TGTGCCAGCCGTACCTTTACCGGCGGACAGGCTGATCAGCCCCAGCATTTT. The chain links TRBV5-6 to TRBJ1-5; 7 bases line up with TRBD1. The CDR3 extends over 17 amino acids. Per germline, CDR1 SGHDT and CDR2 YYEEEE. The trim removed 7 bases at V and 5 bases at J, leaving 18 bases unmatched.

This clonotype was counted many times. The chain is built from TRBV9 and TRBJ2-7; D is possibly TRBD1 (5 bases). Germline loops: CDR1 SGDLS, CDR2 YYNGEE. CDR3 length equals 16 residues. V lost 3 bases and J lost 3, with 19 bases in between. CDR3 nucleotides: TGTGCCAGCAGCGGAGCTCCAGTGACAGTCCTCTACGAGCAGTACTTC. As protein: CASSGAPVTVLYEQYF. Full variable domain (outside the CDR3, taken from reference TRBV9 and TRBJ2-7): DSGVTQTPKHLITATGQRVTLRCSPRSGDLSVYWYQQSLDQGLQFLIQYYNGEERAKGNILERFSAQQFPDLHSELNLSSLELGDSALYFCASSGAPVTVLYEQYFGPGTRLTVT.

This clonotype appeared a few times. V usage is TRBV28 and J usage is TRBJ1-2; D gene uncertain. CDR3 length: 15 amino acids. V gave up 4 bases and J gave up 6 bases, with 18 bases separating them. Looked up from germline, CDR1 is MDHEN and CDR2 is SYDVKM. The CDR3 sequence: CASSSLRLGSDGYTF. The CDR3 DNA reads as TGTGCCAGCAGTTCGCTTCGACTTGGTTCGGATGGCTACACCTTC.

About this clonotype itself: This may be a read error, as it is one base from a much larger clone. This chain connects TRBV6-2 or TRBV6-3 to TRBJ1-5, with D unclear. The CDR3 loop spans 13 amino acids. CDR1 and CDR2 (germline): MNHEY, SVGEGT. The V and J ends lost 6 bases and 8 bases respectively, with 14 bases between them. The CDR3 DNA reads TGTGCCAGCAGCCCATGGGCAGATAAGCCCCAGCATTTT. Translation: CASSPWADKPQHF.

This clonotype was seen at least ten times. The V and J genes are TRBV30 and TRBJ2-1, with D maybe TRBD1 (5 bases). CDR1 GTSNPN and CDR2 SVGIG come from the germline V gene (reference sequence). The ends were cut back, 6 bases at V and 0 bases at J, with 12 bases in the middle. This CDR3 has 14 amino acids. CDR3 amino acids: CACSWGASYNEQFF. DNA for the CDR3: TGTGCCTGTTCGTGGGGCGCCTCCTACAATGAGCAGTTCTTC.

This clonotype was detected only a few times. A much larger clone is a single base away; this may be a read error. CDR3 sequence: CSASPGANETLFF. In DNA, the CDR3 is TGCAGTGCTAGCCCAGGGGCTAATGAAACACTGTTTTTT. The chain joins TRBV20-1 to TRBJ1-4, with D possibly matching TRBD1 (6 bases). This CDR3 region has 13 residues. Germline V gene data show CDR1 as DFQATT and CDR2 as SNEGSKA (reference sequence).

This clonotype was seen ten or more times. The rearrangement uses TRBV20-1 and TRBJ2-7; 8 nucleotides agree with TRBD1. The CDR3 is 13 residues long. The germline CDR1 and CDR2 sequences are DFQATT and SNEGSKA (reference sequence). Trimming at V came to 1 base and at J to 3 bases, leaving 2 bases not matched to a gene. The CDR3: CSARGGQDYEQYF. In DNA, the CDR3 is TGCAGTGCTAGAGGGGGACAGGACTACGAGCAGTACTTC.

At least ten counts were recorded for this clonotype. The V call is TRBV12-3 or TRBV12-4, the J call TRBJ2-7; 11 nucleotides agree with TRBD1. The V and J ends lost 3 bases and 4 bases, in that order; junction bases with no gene match: 8. The CDR3 is made up of 16 amino acids. The CDR3 region has the DNA TGTGCCAGCAGTTTGGCAGGGACAGGGGGTCTTTACGAGCAGTACTTC. It is translated as CASSLAGTGGLYEQYF.

As concerns this clonotype: The conserved phenylalanine or tryptophan is not found at the CDR3 terminus, so this likely reflects a read error. The rearrangement uses TRBV6-5 and TRBJ2-7; D possibly matches TRBD1 or TRBD2 (5 bases each). CDR3 length: 14 amino acids. CDR1 is MNHEY, CDR2 SVGAGI, per germline. V was cut by 0 bases and J by 4 bases, with 10 bases left in between. The CDR3 is CASSYSTGTYEQYS. The CDR3 DNA reads TGTGCCAGCAGTTACTCGACCGGGACGTACGAGCAGTACTCC.

This clonotype was seen ten or more times. CDR3 amino acids: CAISVGQGESPLHF. The CDR3 region has the DNA TGTGCCATCAGTGTGGGACAGGGGGAATCACCCCTCCACTTT. The rearrangement links TRBV10-3 to TRBJ1-6; 11 nucleotides agree with TRBD1. V lost 4 bases, J lost 10 bases, and 3 bases stayed unmatched. The CDR3 length is 14 residues. CDR1 is ENHRY and CDR2 is SYGVKD in the germline V gene.

This clonotype was recorded many times. The chain is built from TRBV25-1 and TRBJ2-7; D is ambiguous. The CDR3 covers 13 residues. Germline V lookup: CDR1 MGHDK, CDR2 SYGVNS. Trimming took 3 bases from V and 4 from J, leaving 10 bases between them. The DNA for the CDR3 is TGTGCCAGCAGTGACTCCAATGTGTACGAGCAGTACTTC. Translation: CASSDSNVYEQYF.

This clonotype was detected a few times. The chain has TRBV6-1 and TRBJ2-5; possibly TRBD1 for D (6 bases). The CDR3 length is 14 residues. Germline assignment: CDR1 MNHNS and CDR2 SASEGT. Trimming removed 5 bases from V and 5 bases from J, with 15 bases in between. In DNA, the CDR3 is TGTGCCAGCAGTCAAACAGGGATTTGGGAGACCCAGTACTTC. This gives the protein CASSQTGIWETQYF.

This clonotype has a count of ten or more. V is TRBV7-9 and J is TRBJ2-7, with D unclear. The V and J ends lost 2 bases and 3 bases respectively, with 8 bases between them. The CDR3 extends over 13 amino acids. CDR1 is SEHNR, CDR2 FQNEAQ, per germline (reference sequence). CDR3 in amino acids: CASSLINSYEQYF. The DNA for the CDR3 is TGTGCCAGCAGCTTAATAAACAGCTACGAGCAGTACTTC.

Regarding this clonotype: Likely a read error: the CDR3 ends without its conserved phenylalanine or tryptophan. The chain uses TRBV3-1 and TRBJ2-7, with D possibly being TRBD2 (6 bases). The CDR3 contains 16 residues. The germline gives CDR1 LGHDT, CDR2 YNNKEL (reference sequence). DNA for the CDR3: TGCGCCAGCAGCCAGACGCTAGCGTTGGCAACCTACGAGCAGTACTCC. Translation gives CASSQTLALATYEQYS.

This clonotype was observed many times. The J gene is TRBJ2-3, the V gene TRBV12-3 or TRBV12-4; 11 bases are shared with TRBD2. Losses at the gene ends were 7 bases for V and 4 bases for J; bases not matched to a gene: 7. This CDR3 region has 15 residues. The CDR3 loop reads CASNIAGGIADTQYF. The CDR3 coding sequence is TGTGCCAGCAACATAGCGGGAGGGATAGCAGATACGCAGTATTTT.

This clonotype appeared many times. The chain uses TRBV29-1 and TRBJ2-1; possible D gene TRBD2, 5 bases. Germline V gene data show CDR1 as SQVTM and CDR2 as ANQGSEA. CDR3 length: 16 residues. V gave up 6 bases and J gave up 7 bases, with 25 bases separating them. The CDR3 nucleotides are TGCAGCGTCCTTGCATCCCTCCGGGTCCCGGGGAATGAGCAGTTCTTC. Its translation is CSVLASLRVPGNEQFF.

Turning to this clonotype: No DNA is shown, since the ends of the CDR3 on it are uncertain; the CDR3 is the one TCRdb lists. The CDR3 here is CAWSVLGYEQYFGPGTRELFF. The V call is TRBV30, the J call TRBJ2-2; whether TRBD1, the table's D call, matches the DNA was not checked. The CDR3 sequence runs 21 residues, both termini included. CDR1 is GTSNPN and CDR2 is SVGIG in the germline V gene (reference sequence).

This chain links TRBV27 with TRBJ2-3; TRBD2 matches at 7 bases. Germline V CDR1 and CDR2: MNHEY, SMNVEV (reference sequence). The ends lost 5 bases at V and 2 bases at J; junction bases unmatched: 7. The CDR3 is 15 amino acids. Here the CDR3 DNA reads TGTGCCAGCAGTGGGCGAGCGGGGCCCACAGATACGCAGTATTTT. This codes for CASSGRAGPTDTQYF.

This clonotype was seen ten or more times. The CDR3 spells CASSQVAGVGMEKLFF. The DNA for the CDR3 is TGCGCCAGCAGCCAAGTCGCGGGGGTCGGAATGGAAAAACTGTTTTTT. This chain links TRBV4-3 with TRBJ1-4, with D tentatively TRBD1 (5 bases). The CDR3 covers 16 residues. V was shortened by 1 base and J by 8 bases, with 17 bases between the two germline ends. CDR1 and CDR2 from the germline V gene are LGHNA and YSLEER.

This clonotype showed up many times. The chain joins TRBV28 to TRBJ2-2; 7 nucleotides align to TRBD1. CDR1 and CDR2 (germline): MDHEN, SYDVKM. The CDR3 runs to 14 residues. J was trimmed by 6 bases and V by 2 bases; bases with no gene match: 3. Here the CDR3 DNA reads TGTGCCAGCAGTTTAAGTCAGGGGGCCGGGGAGCTGTTTTTT. Encoded protein: CASSLSQGAGELFF.

This clonotype has just a few counts. Being one base from a much bigger clone, this may be a read error. The chain is built from TRBV5-6 and TRBJ2-7; the D is unclear. The germline V gene has CDR1 SGHDT and CDR2 YYEEEE. The CDR3 runs to 14 residues. Trimming cost V 3 bases and J 9 bases, with 19 bases left between them. CDR3 coding DNA: TGTGCCAGCAGCTCATCTCAGGCTCGGATGGGGCAGTACTTC. Residues: CASSSSQARMGQYF.

The J gene is TRBJ2-1, the V gene TRBV19; 8 bases match TRBD1. Germline V lookup: CDR1 LNHDA, CDR2 SQIVND (reference sequence). There are 13 residues in the CDR3. V trimming: 2 bases; J trimming: 7 bases; junction bases outside the gene matches: 1. The CDR3 bases are TGTGCCAGTAGTATACAGGGGGCAAATGAGCAGTTCTTC. It encodes CASSIQGANEQFF. Using reference TRBV19 and TRBJ2-1 for the parts outside the CDR3, the full variable domain is DGGITQSPKYLFRKEGQNVTLSCEQNLNHDAMYWYRQDPGQGLRLIYYSQIVNDFQKGDIAEGYSVSREKKESFPLTVTSAQKNPTAFYLCASSIQGANEQFFGPGTRLTVL.

In its sample, this clonotype was seen many times. CDR3: CASSLRMSGTYEQYF. CDR3 bases: TGTGCCAGCAGCTTAAGGATGAGCGGGACCTACGAGCAGTACTTC. The genes are TRBV7-2 and TRBJ2-7, with 7 positions matching TRBD2. J lost 2 bases, V lost 2 bases, and 6 bases had no gene match. This CDR3 region has 15 residues. Germline CDR1 SGHTA, CDR2 FQGNSA.